This T cell receptor (beta chain) was captured by sequencing in a study of CD8+ T cells in alopecia areata. For the study at large: Treated patients took oral tofacitinib at 5 to 10 mg twice daily. The share of scalp area affected provided the severity score for treated patients.

Sequencing used cDNA as its template, made by extracting RNA and reverse transcribing it. Assay used: immunoSEQ multiplex PCR; TCRdb lists only in-frame clones, some missing. The table shows approximately 45,000 clones, with just over 65% occurring only once. Whole-study results and caveats: Lesional scalp displayed greater clonality than normal scalp, most notably in alopecia totalis/universalis. Scalp clonality, along with expanded CD8+ clones among the top 100, was significantly decreased by tofacitinib.

Per the germline V gene, CDR1 is SNHLY and CDR2 is FYNNEI. The CDR3 loop spans 16 amino acids. The V gene end was trimmed by 2 bases and the J gene end by 10 bases; junction bases not matched to a gene: 13. About this clone itself: Its antigen is not identified.

Treatment reported: oral pan-JAK inhibitor, 5-10 mg twice daily. The rearrangement links TRBV2 to TRBJ2-1; the match to TRBD2 covers 8 bases. Source: CD8+ T cells sorted from blood, taken at week 4, from a patient treated with tofacitinib. The TCR comes from a human donor with alopecia areata. The CDR3 DNA reads TGTGCCAGCAGTGAAATCATCTCCGATAGCGGGGCCGAGCAGTTCTTC. Translating gives CASSEIISDSGAEQFF. Full variable domain (missing parts from reference TRBV2 and TRBJ2-1): EPEVTQTPSHQVTQMGQEVILRCVPISNHLYFYWYRQILGQKVEFLVSFYNNEISEKSEIFDDQFSVERPDGSNFTLKIRSTKLEDSAMYFCASSEIISDSGAEQFFGPGTRLTVL.